Listed below are T cell receptor beta chains from one sample, sequenced in a study of blood T cells in healthy people across ages. In TCRdb, the 5' RACE reads were re-called with MiXCR into one record per CDR3 protein. The table includes about 1.5 million distinct CDR3 sequences, 35% to 45% detected once. The sample was blood. The receptors derive from a woman aged 18-29 years in good health. Each CDR3 is given with its conserved first and last residue. D genes are given only for firm matches. Size tells how often a clone was seen (once, few, many) or the class of an expanded clone, and some rows leave it out.

J: TRBJ2-1
size: few
length: 15
D: .
V: TRBV29-1
CDR3: CSVQRVPSSYNEQFF
DNA: TGCAGCGTTCAAAGGGTTCCTAGCTCCTACAATGAGCAGTTCTTC

J: TRBJ1-1
size: .
length: 14
D: .
V: TRBV14
CDR3: CATGRVRGQTEAFF
DNA: TGTGCCACCGGGCGGGTCCGGGGGCAAACTGAAGCTTTCTTT

J: TRBJ2-3
size: .
length: 16
D: TRBD2
V: TRBV9
CDR3: CASNVGDGGYTDTQYF
DNA: TGTGCCAGCAACGTAGGGGACGGGGGGTACACAGATACGCAGTATTTT

J: TRBJ2-5
size: .
length: 15
D: TRBD1
V: TRBV18
CDR3: CASPVNRGTQETQYF
DNA: TGTGCCAGCCCAGTCAACAGGGGGACCCAAGAGACCCAGTACTTC

J: TRBJ2-3
size: few
length: 14
D: TRBD1
V: TRBV5-5
CDR3: CASSYGTGVLTQYF
DNA: TGTGCCAGCAGCTACGGGACAGGTGTTCTAACGCAGTATTTT

J: TRBJ2-1
size: few
length: 16
D: .
V: TRBV15
CDR3: CATSRDKGVIYNEQFF
DNA: TGTGCCACCAGCAGAGATAAAGGTGTGATATACAATGAGCAGTTCTTC

J: TRBJ2-1
size: .
length: 12
D: .
V: TRBV7-3
CDR3: CASSVGPGEQFF
DNA: TGTGCCAGCAGCGTCGGCCCAGGTGAGCAGTTCTTC

J: TRBJ1-1
size: .
length: 14
D: .
V: TRBV27
CDR3: CASSVWQGHTEAFF
DNA: TGTGCCAGCAGTGTGTGGCAGGGCCACACTGAAGCTTTCTTT

J: TRBJ1-2
size: .
length: 17
D: .
V: TRBV28
CDR3: CASSFRGGALQAYGYTF
DNA: TGTGCCAGCAGTTTTCGGGGGGGGGCTCTGCAGGCCTATGGCTACACCTTC

J: TRBJ2-1
size: .
length: 13
D: .
V: TRBV24-1
CDR3: CATSEPGQAEQFF
DNA: TGTGCCACCAGTGAGCCGGGACAAGCGGAGCAGTTCTTC

J: TRBJ2-7
size: .
length: 15
D: .
V: TRBV3-1
CDR3: CASSQDVGAAYEQYF
DNA: TGTGCCAGCAGCCAAGATGTGGGGGCCGCCTACGAGCAGTACTTC

J: TRBJ1-1
size: .
length: 13
D: .
V: TRBV29-1
CDR3: CSVERKMTTEAFF
DNA: TGCAGCGTTGAACGAAAAATGACCACTGAAGCTTTCTTT

J: TRBJ2-7
size: once
length: 14
D: TRBD2
V: TRBV7-2
CDR3: CASSYGTSPHEQYF
DNA: TGTGCCAGCAGCTACGGGACTAGTCCACACGAGCAGTACTTC

J: TRBJ1-4
size: few
length: 14
D: .
V: TRBV7-9
CDR3: CASTYIGPYEKLFF
DNA: TGTGCCAGCACCTACATTGGGCCCTATGAAAAACTGTTTTTT

J: TRBJ2-5
size: .
length: 14
D: TRBD1
V: TRBV6-5
CDR3: CASSRTGTQETQYF
DNA: TGTGCCAGCAGCAGGACAGGGACCCAAGAGACCCAGTACTTC

J: TRBJ2-5
size: .
length: 15
D: .
V: TRBV19
CDR3: CASTLGPGTGETQYF
DNA: TGTGCCAGTACCCTAGGACCTGGGACGGGGGAGACCCAGTACTTC

J: TRBJ1-1
size: .
length: 16
D: TRBD1
V: TRBV4-2
CDR3: CASSQLQGSGDTEAFF
DNA: TGTGCCAGCAGCCAACTACAGGGGTCGGGGGACACTGAAGCTTTCTTT

J: TRBJ1-1
size: .
length: 16
D: TRBD1
V: TRBV7-9
CDR3: CASRKTGGVRNTEAFF
DNA: TGTGCCAGCAGGAAGACAGGGGGCGTGAGAAACACTGAAGCTTTCTTT

J: TRBJ2-7
size: .
length: 14
D: TRBD1
V: TRBV27
CDR3: CASSTETGSYEQYF
DNA: TGTGCCAGCAGCACCGAGACAGGGTCCTACGAGCAGTACTTC

J: TRBJ2-7
size: once
length: 14
D: TRBD1
V: TRBV2
CDR3: CASRDEGASYEQYF
DNA: TGTGCCAGCAGGGATGAGGGGGCATCCTACGAGCAGTACTTC

J: TRBJ1-2
size: .
length: 15
D: TRBD1
V: TRBV15
CDR3: CATSREDRQGGGYTF
DNA: TGTGCCACCAGCAGAGAAGATCGGCAGGGGGGTGGCTACACCTTC

J: TRBJ1-1
size: .
length: 12
D: .
V: TRBV6-5
CDR3: CASSYRGNEAFF
DNA: TGTGCCAGCAGTTACCGGGGAAATGAAGCTTTCTTT

J: TRBJ2-1
size: few
length: 14
D: TRBD2
V: TRBV29-1
CDR3: CSVRTSGAYNEQFF
DNA: TGCAGCGTTCGGACTAGCGGAGCCTACAATGAGCAGTTCTTC

J: TRBJ1-2
size: few
length: 14
D: TRBD1
V: TRBV20-1
CDR3: CSARPPGTGYGYTF
DNA: TGCAGTGCTCGCCCCCCCGGGACAGGCTATGGCTACACCTTC

J: TRBJ2-5
size: .
length: 13
D: .
V: TRBV6-2/TRBV6-3
CDR3: CASTLVYQETQYF
DNA: TGTGCCAGCACCTTGGTATACCAAGAGACCCAGTACTTC

J: TRBJ1-2
size: few
length: 13
D: .
V: TRBV2
CDR3: CASSEGGYGGYTF
DNA: TGTGCCAGCAGTGAAGGGGGTTATGGGGGCTACACCTTC

J: TRBJ1-4
size: .
length: 15
D: TRBD1
V: TRBV10-3
CDR3: CAISEPGQGDEKLFF
DNA: TGTGCCATCAGTGAGCCGGGACAGGGAGATGAAAAACTGTTTTTT

J: TRBJ2-5
size: few
length: 15
D: TRBD2
V: TRBV6-5
CDR3: CASSPPGLAGAQQYF
DNA: TGTGCCAGCAGCCCACCCGGACTAGCGGGAGCCCAGCAGTACTTC

J: TRBJ2-4
size: .
length: 17
D: .
V: TRBV20-1
CDR3: CSAREGGAAGAKNIQYF
DNA: TGCAGTGCTAGAGAGGGGGGGGCCGCCGGGGCCAAAAACATTCAGTACTTC

J: TRBJ1-2
size: few
length: 15
D: .
V: TRBV4-1
CDR3: CASSLLGPANYGYTF
DNA: TGCGCCAGCAGCCTTCTGGGACCAGCTAACTATGGCTACACCTTC

J: TRBJ2-3
size: .
length: 12
D: TRBD1
V: TRBV2
CDR3: CAGQGAADTQYF
DNA: TGTGCGGGACAGGGGGCGGCAGATACGCAGTATTTT

J: TRBJ1-2
size: .
length: 15
D: TRBD1
V: TRBV20-1
CDR3: CSAATGGFSNYGYTF
DNA: TGCAGTGCTGCGACAGGGGGTTTTTCTAACTATGGCTACACCTTC

J: TRBJ1-1
size: few
length: 13
D: .
V: TRBV4-3
CDR3: CASSQEKDTEAFF
DNA: TGCGCCAGCAGCCAAGAAAAGGACACTGAAGCTTTCTTT

J: TRBJ1-1
size: .
length: 16
D: .
V: TRBV18
CDR3: CASSPLRARWNTEAFF
DNA: TGTGCCAGCTCACCATTAAGGGCCCGCTGGAACACTGAAGCTTTCTTT

J: TRBJ2-3
size: few
length: 13
D: .
V: TRBV28
CDR3: CASSFRSGDTQYF
DNA: TGTGCCAGCAGTTTCCGGTCGGGGGATACGCAGTATTTT

J: TRBJ2-2
size: few
length: 14
D: TRBD1
V: TRBV5-1
CDR3: CASSWTGSSGELFF
DNA: TGCGCCAGCAGCTGGACAGGGTCCAGCGGGGAGCTGTTTTTT

J: TRBJ1-2
size: .
length: 14
D: .
V: TRBV6-5
CDR3: CASRPPGPNYGYTF
DNA: TGTGCCAGCAGACCTCCGGGACCTAACTATGGCTACACCTTC

J: TRBJ2-1
size: .
length: 16
D: TRBD1
V: TRBV12-3/TRBV12-4
CDR3: CASRHSNRGDYNEQFF
DNA: TGTGCCAGCAGGCACAGCAACAGGGGGGACTACAATGAGCAGTTCTTC

J: TRBJ2-5
size: .
length: 15
D: .
V: TRBV7-9
CDR3: CASSLRAGVKETQYF
DNA: TGTGCCAGCAGCCTCCGGGCAGGGGTAAAAGAGACCCAGTACTTC

J: TRBJ2-1
size: many
length: 14
D: TRBD2
V: TRBV7-7
CDR3: CASSLGGGANEQFF
DNA: TGTGCTAGCAGCTTAGGCGGGGGGGCCAATGAGCAGTTCTTC

J: TRBJ1-5
size: few
length: 13
D: .
V: TRBV7-2
CDR3: CASGGSSNQPQHF
DNA: TGTGCCAGCGGGGGGAGTAGCAATCAGCCCCAGCATTTT

J: TRBJ2-5
size: .
length: 14
D: .
V: TRBV20-1
CDR3: CSAREARIQETQYF
DNA: TGCAGTGCTAGAGAGGCCCGCATACAAGAGACCCAGTACTTC

J: TRBJ1-1
size: few
length: 13
D: .
V: TRBV6-6
CDR3: CASSYERGTEAFF
DNA: TGTGCCAGCAGTTACGAGCGGGGCACTGAAGCTTTCTTT

J: TRBJ1-2
size: .
length: 11
D: .
V: TRBV30
CDR3: CAAHRAHGYTF
DNA: TGTGCCGCACACAGGGCCCATGGCTACACCTTC

J: TRBJ2-4
size: .
length: 16
D: .
V: TRBV4-1
CDR3: CASSQGVVRTKNIQYF
DNA: TGCGCCAGCAGCCAAGGTGTGGTAAGGACCAAAAACATTCAGTACTTC

J: TRBJ2-7
size: few
length: 14
D: .
V: TRBV25-1
CDR3: CASTQGAFPGEQYF
DNA: TGTGCCAGCACCCAAGGGGCGTTTCCCGGCGAGCAGTACTTC